This T cell receptor (beta chain) was found in a study of low-dose radiotherapy and immunotherapy resistance in tumors. TRAV and TRBV primers primed cDNA for both TCRalpha and TCRbeta. Amplification, which lasted roughly 20 PCR cycles, used a constant-region primer and V-primer adapter to amplify TCRs. TCRdb reprocessed the reads with MiXCR, giving one entry per CDR3 protein. The sample records about 35,000 distinct CDR3 sequences, 20% being singletons. Time point reported: after trial treatment. Treatment: LDRT plus nivolumab, ipilimumab, low-dose cyclophosphamide and aspirin (RACIN trial). This clonotype was observed at least ten times. The CDR3 totals 14 residues. Germline CDR1 reads LNHDA; CDR2 reads SQIVND (reference sequence). Trimming took 4 bases from V and 6 from J, leaving 12 bases between them.

The TCR originated in a female donor with ovarian cancer. The sample consisted of PBMCs, taken after low-dose radiotherapy plus immunotherapy. The chain joins TRBV19 to TRBJ2-2; possibly TRBD1 for D (5 bases). In DNA, the CDR3 is TGTGCCAGTAGTAACAGGCAAGGGGCCGGGGAGCTGTTTTTT. Its protein is CASSNRQGAGELFF.